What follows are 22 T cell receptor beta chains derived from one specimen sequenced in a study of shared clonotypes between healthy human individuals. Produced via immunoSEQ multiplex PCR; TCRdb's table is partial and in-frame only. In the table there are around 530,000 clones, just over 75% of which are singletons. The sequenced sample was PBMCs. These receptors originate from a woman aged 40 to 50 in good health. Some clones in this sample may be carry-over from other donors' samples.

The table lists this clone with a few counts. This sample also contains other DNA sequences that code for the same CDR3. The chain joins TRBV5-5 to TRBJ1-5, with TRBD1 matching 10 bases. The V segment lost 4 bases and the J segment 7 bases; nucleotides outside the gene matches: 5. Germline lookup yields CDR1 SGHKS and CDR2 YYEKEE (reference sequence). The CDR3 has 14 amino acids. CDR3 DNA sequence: TGTGCCAGCAGCCTGACAGGGGGCCGGCAGCCCCAGCATTTT. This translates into CASSLTGGRQPQHF.

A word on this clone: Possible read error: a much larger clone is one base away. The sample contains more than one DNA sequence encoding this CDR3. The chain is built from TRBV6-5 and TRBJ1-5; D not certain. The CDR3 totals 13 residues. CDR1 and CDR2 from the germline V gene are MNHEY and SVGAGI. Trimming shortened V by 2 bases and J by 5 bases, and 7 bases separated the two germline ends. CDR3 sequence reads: CASSYTQDQPQHF. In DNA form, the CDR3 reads TGTGCCAGCAGTTACACTCAGGATCAGCCCCAGCATTTT.

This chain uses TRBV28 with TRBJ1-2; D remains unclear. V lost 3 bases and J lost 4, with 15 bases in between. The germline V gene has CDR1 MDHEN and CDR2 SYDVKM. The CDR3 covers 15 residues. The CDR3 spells CASSLASGEAYGYTF. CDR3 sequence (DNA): TGTGCCAGCAGTTTGGCCTCCGGGGAGGCCTATGGCTACACCTTC.

In DNA form, the CDR3 reads TGTGCCAGCAGCCCTCAGAGGAATCAGCCCCAGCATTTT. This gives the protein CASSPQRNQPQHF. The chain has TRBV7-2 and TRBJ1-5; D not resolved. The CDR3 sequence is 13 residues long. The V and J ends lost 5 bases and 4 bases respectively, with 9 bases between them. Germline V gene data show CDR1 as SGHTA and CDR2 as FQGNSA.

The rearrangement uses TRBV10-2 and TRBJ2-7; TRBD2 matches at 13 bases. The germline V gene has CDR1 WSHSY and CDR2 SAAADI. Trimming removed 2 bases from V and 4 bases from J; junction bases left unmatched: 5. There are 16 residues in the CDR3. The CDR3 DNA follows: TGCGCCAGCAGTGAGGGACTAGCGGGAGTTTGGTACGAGCAGTACTTC. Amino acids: CASSEGLAGVWYEQYF.

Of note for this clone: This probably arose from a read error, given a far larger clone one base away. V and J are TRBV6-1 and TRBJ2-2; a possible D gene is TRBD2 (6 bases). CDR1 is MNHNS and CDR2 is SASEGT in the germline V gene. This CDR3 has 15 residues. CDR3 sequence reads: CASSEEEGNTGGLFF. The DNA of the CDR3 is TGTGCCAGCAGTGAAGAAGAAGGAAACACCGGGGGGCTGTTTTTT.

The CDR3 protein is CASSVGFGTDTQYF. The CDR3 DNA sequence: TGTGCCAGCTCAGTGGGCTTTGGCACAGATACGCAGTATTTT. This chain connects TRBV18 to TRBJ2-3; no reliable D call. The germline V gene has CDR1 KGHSH and CDR2 LQKENI. Trimming pared 5 bases from V and 1 base from J, leaving 10 bases between. The CDR3 loop spans 14 amino acids.

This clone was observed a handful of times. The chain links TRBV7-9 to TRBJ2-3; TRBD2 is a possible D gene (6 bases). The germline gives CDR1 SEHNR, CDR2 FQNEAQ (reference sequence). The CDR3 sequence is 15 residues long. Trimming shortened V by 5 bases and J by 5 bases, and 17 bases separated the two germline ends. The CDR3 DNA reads TGTGCCAGCAGCCCCCTGGAGGGGTTTAAAGATACGCAGTATTTT. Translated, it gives CASSPLEGFKDTQYF.

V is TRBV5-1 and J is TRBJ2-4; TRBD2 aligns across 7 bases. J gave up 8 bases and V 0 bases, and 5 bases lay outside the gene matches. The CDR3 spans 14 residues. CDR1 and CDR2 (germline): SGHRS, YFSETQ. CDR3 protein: CASSLVTSRHIQYF. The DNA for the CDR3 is TGCGCCAGCAGCTTGGTGACTAGCAGGCACATTCAGTACTTC.

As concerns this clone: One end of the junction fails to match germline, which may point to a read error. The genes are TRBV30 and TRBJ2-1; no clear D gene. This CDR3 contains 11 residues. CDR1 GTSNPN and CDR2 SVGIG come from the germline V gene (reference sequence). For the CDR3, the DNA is TGTGCCTGGAGTGTAGGTATGCCCCATATCTTC. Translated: CAWSVGMPHIF.

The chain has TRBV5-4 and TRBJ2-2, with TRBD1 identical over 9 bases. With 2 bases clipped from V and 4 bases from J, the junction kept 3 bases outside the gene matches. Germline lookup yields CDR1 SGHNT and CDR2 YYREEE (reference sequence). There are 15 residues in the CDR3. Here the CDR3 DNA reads TGTGCCAGCAGCTTACAGGGGGCCGGCACCGGGGAGCTGTTTTTT. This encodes CASSLQGAGTGELFF.

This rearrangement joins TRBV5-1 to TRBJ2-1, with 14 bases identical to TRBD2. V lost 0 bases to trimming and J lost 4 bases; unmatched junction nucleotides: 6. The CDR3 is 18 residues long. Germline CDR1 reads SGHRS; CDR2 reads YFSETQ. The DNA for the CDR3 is TGCGCCAGCAGCTTGGGTGGACTAGCGGGAGGAAGGTACAATGAGCAGTTCTTC. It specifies CASSLGGLAGGRYNEQFF.

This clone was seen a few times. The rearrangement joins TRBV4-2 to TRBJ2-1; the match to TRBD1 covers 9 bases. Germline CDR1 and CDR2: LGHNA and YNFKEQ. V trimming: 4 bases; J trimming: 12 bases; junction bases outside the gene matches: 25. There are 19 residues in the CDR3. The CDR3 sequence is CASSLGTGNSAGAAFGQFF. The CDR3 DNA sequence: TGTGCCAGCAGCCTAGGGACAGGGAATTCTGCTGGCGCCGCGTTTGGGCAGTTCTTC.

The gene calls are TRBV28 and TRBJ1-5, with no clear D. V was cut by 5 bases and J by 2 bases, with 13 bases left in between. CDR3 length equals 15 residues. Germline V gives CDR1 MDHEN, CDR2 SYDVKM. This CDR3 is CASSTDGGGNQPQHF. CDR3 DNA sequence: TGTGCCAGCAGTACGGACGGAGGCGGCAATCAGCCCCAGCATTTT. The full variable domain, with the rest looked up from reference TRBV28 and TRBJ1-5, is DVKVTQSSRYLVKRTGEKVFLECVQDMDHENMFWYRQDPGLGLRLIYFSYDVKMKEKGDIPEGYSVSREKKERFSLILESASTNQTSMYLCASSTDGGGNQPQHFGDGTRLSIL.

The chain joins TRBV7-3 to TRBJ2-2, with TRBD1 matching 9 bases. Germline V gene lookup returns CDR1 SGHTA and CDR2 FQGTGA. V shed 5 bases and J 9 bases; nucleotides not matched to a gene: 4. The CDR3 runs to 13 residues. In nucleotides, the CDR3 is TGTGCCAGCAGCGCCACAGGGGGCTGGGAGCTGTTTTTT. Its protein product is CASSATGGWELFF.

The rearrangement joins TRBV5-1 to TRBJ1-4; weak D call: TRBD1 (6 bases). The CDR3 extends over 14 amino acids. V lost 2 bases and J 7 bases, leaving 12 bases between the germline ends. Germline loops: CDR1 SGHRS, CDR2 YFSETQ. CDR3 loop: CASSFGGQAEKLFF. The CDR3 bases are TGCGCCAGCAGCTTCGGGGGGCAGGCTGAAAAACTGTTTTTT.

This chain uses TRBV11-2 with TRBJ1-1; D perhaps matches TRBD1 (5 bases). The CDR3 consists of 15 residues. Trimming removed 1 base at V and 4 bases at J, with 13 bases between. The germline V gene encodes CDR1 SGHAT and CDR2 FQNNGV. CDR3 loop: CASSLAGREGTEAFF. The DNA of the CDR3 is TGTGCCAGCAGCTTAGCTGGCAGGGAGGGCACTGAAGCTTTCTTT.

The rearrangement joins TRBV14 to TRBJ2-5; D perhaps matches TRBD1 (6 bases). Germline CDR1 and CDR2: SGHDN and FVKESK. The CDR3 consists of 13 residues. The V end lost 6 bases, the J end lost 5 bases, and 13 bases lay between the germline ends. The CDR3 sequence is CASRLQGGETQYF. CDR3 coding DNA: TGTGCCAGCAGACTACAGGGTGGTGAGACCCAGTACTTC.

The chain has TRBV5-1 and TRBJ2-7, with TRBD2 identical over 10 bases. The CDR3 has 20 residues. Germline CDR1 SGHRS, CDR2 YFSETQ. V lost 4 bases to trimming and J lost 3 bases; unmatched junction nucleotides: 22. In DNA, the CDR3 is TGCGCCAGCAGCCAGACCGACAGCCCATCCAGCGGGAGGGCGAACTACGAGCAGTACTTC. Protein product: CASSQTDSPSSGRANYEQYF.

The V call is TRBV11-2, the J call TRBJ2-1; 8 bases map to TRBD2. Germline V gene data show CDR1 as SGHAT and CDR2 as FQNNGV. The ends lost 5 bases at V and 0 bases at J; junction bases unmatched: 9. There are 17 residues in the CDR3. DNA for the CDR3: TGTGCCAGCAGCCCTTGGACTAGCCGCGACTCCTACAATGAGCAGTTCTTC. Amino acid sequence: CASSPWTSRDSYNEQFF.

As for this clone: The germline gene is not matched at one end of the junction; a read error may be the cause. The CDR3 DNA is TGTGTCTGGAGTGTACTCAGGGCGGGGGGCGAAAAACTGTTTTTT. Amino acid sequence: CVWSVLRAGGEKLFF. This chain links TRBV30 with TRBJ1-4, with D possibly being TRBD1 (6 bases). The CDR3 consists of 15 residues. Germline V gene lookup returns CDR1 GTSNPN and CDR2 SVGIG (reference sequence).

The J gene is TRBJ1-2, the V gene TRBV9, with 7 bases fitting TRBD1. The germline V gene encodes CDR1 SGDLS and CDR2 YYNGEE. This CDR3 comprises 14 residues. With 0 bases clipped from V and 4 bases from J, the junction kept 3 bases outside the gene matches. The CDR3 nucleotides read TGTGCCAGCAGCGTAGGACAGGGAGGCTATGGCTACACCTTC. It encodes CASSVGQGGYGYTF.